This TCR beta chain comes out of a study of CD8 T cell repertoires and HIV-1 epitope variants. Turning to the study itself: Twenty-five autologous and known Gag and Nef epitope variant peptides each stimulated T cells separately. Control wells had CMV/EBV/flu peptides, negative Ebola AY9, or no peptide.

Comments on this clone: What it binds is unknown.

Germline V lookup: CDR1 SGHDT, CDR2 YYEEEE. Unmatched junction bases numbered 6, after V lost 3 bases and J lost 7 bases. The CDR3 spans 15 residues. TCRdb's table, derived via immunoSEQ multiplex PCR, lists solely in-frame clones and lacks some. The profile shows about 7,100 clones, 66% of them singletons. The chain couples TRBV5-6 to TRBJ1-4, with 10 bases identical to TRBD1. The sample taken for sequencing was cultured CD8+ T cells derived from PBMCs. The source of this sequence is a male donor with HIV. The CDR3 sequence: CASSSGTGVGEKLFF. Here the CDR3 DNA reads TGTGCCAGCAGCTCCGGGACAGGGGTGGGTGAAAAACTGTTTTTT.